A single sample gave rise to the 10 T cell receptor beta chains below, sequenced in a study of T-cell reconstitution after alpha-beta-depleted transplantation in children (dated by TCRdb to the mid-2010s). The library was obtained by PCR. Instrument used: Illumina HiSeq 2500. To normalize quantification of the TCRbeta repertoire, the TCR libraries were built with molecular barcoding that relied on unique molecular identifiers. In TCRdb, the public reads were trimmed at Q25 with fastp and aligned with MiXCR, with productive beta chains retained. CDR3 protein sequences are deduplicated, and each keeps its most common genes and DNA. The sample table records approximately 350,000 distinct CDR3 sequences; 10% of these occur just once. Of the sample, 2% to 3% is held by the ten largest clones. Source: PBMCs from the stem cell graft donor, taken from the stem cell graft. These receptors were taken from a human donor who donated a stem cell graft to a child with acute lymphoblastic leukemia.

This clonotype is a singleton in its sample. The chain carries TRBV5-1 and TRBJ1-4; D gene ambiguous. V lost 2 bases and J lost 6, with 11 bases in between. This CDR3 is built from 14 residues. Germline V gives CDR1 SGHRS, CDR2 YFSETQ. The CDR3 region is CASSFSGRDEKLFF. The CDR3 DNA sequence: TGCGCCAGCAGCTTCTCCGGGCGGGATGAAAAACTGTTTTTT.

This clonotype was seen at least ten times. The chain uses TRBV29-1 and TRBJ1-1; no definite D call. The V gene's germline CDR1 is SQVTM and CDR2 ANQGSEA. The CDR3 spans 11 residues. With 5 bases removed from V and 3 bases from J, the gap between germline ends came to 7 bases. CDR3 bases: TGCAGCGTTCTTTCCGACACTGAAGCTTTCTTT. This translates into CSVLSDTEAFF.

Only a few counts were recorded for this clonotype. This chain joins TRBV3-1 and TRBJ1-5; unclear D gene. CDR3 length: 15 residues. Germline CDR1 reads LGHDT; CDR2 reads YNNKEL (reference sequence). Trimming removed 3 bases from V and 0 bases from J, with 9 bases in between. Here the CDR3 reads CASSHALNSNQPQHF. The CDR3 coding sequence is TGTGCCAGCAGCCACGCGTTGAATAGCAATCAGCCCCAGCATTTT.

This clonotype appeared many times. This chain connects TRBV10-2 to TRBJ2-3, with 11 bases matching TRBD2. The J segment lost 0 bases and the V segment lost 8 bases, leaving 4 bases of the junction unmatched. CDR1 is WSHSY and CDR2 is SAAADI in the germline V gene. The CDR3 is 15 residues long. CDR3 nucleotide sequence: TGCGCCAGCCGGGGACTAGCGGCTAGCACAGATACGCAGTATTTT. Its translation is CASRGLAASTDTQYF.

By share, this clonotype counts as medium-sized (0.01 to 0.1%). The chain uses TRBV29-1 and TRBJ2-2; D is perhaps TRBD2 (5 bases). The V gene lost 3 bases and the J gene lost 0 bases, with 8 bases spanning the gap. Germline V gives CDR1 SQVTM, CDR2 ANQGSEA. This CDR3 is 14 amino acids long. The CDR3 region is CSVELGANTGELFF. CDR3 nucleotides: TGCAGCGTTGAGTTGGGAGCGAACACCGGGGAGCTGTTTTTT.

The genes are TRBV12-3 or TRBV12-4 and TRBJ2-1; 11 bases are shared with TRBD1. Unmatched junction bases numbered 11, after V lost 1 base and J lost 12 bases. The CDR3 is 16 amino acids. In DNA form, the CDR3 reads TGTGCCAGCAGTTTAGGTCTGGGACAGGGGGGAATTGGGCAGTTCTTC. Translated, it gives CASSLGLGQGGIGQFF.

The chain is built from TRBV4-2 and TRBJ1-4, with D possibly matching TRBD1 (5 bases). Germline assignment: CDR1 LGHNA and CDR2 YNFKEQ. The CDR3 has 18 amino acids. The V and J ends lost 4 bases and 2 bases respectively, with 20 bases between them. CDR3 nucleotide sequence: TGTGCCAGCAGCCCTTACTGGGACCTCCCGAGGACTAATGAAAAACTGTTTTTT. Encoded protein: CASSPYWDLPRTNEKLFF.

The chain has TRBV7-3 and TRBJ2-2, with TRBD2 matching over 11 bases. Per the germline V gene, CDR1 is SGHTA and CDR2 is FQGTGA. CDR3 size: 16 residues. The V gene end was trimmed by 5 bases and the J gene end by 11 bases; junction bases not matched to a gene: 13. CDR3 coding DNA: TGTGCCAGCAGCATCCCGGTAGCGGGAGGGCCGAGAGAGCTGTTTTTT. Translating it yields CASSIPVAGGPRELFF.

This clonotype turned up a few times. This sequence joins TRBV27 and TRBJ2-3; D gene uncertain. CDR3 size: 15 residues. V lost 6 bases and J lost 0, with 13 bases in between. Per germline, CDR1 MNHEY and CDR2 SMNVEV (reference sequence). This chain's CDR3 is CASSQPLGSTDTQYF. DNA of the CDR3: TGTGCCAGCAGCCAACCCCTTGGGAGCACAGATACGCAGTATTTT.

The chain recombines TRBV6-2 or TRBV6-3 with TRBJ2-7, with a possible D match to TRBD1 (5 bases). The ends were cut back, 4 bases at V and 3 bases at J, with 19 bases in the middle. CDR1 is MNHEY, CDR2 SVGEGT, per germline. The CDR3 sequence is 16 residues long. CDR3 amino acids: CASSSLPSDTFYEQYF. CDR3 bases: TGTGCCAGCAGTTCCCTCCCCTCGGACACTTTCTACGAGCAGTACTTC.